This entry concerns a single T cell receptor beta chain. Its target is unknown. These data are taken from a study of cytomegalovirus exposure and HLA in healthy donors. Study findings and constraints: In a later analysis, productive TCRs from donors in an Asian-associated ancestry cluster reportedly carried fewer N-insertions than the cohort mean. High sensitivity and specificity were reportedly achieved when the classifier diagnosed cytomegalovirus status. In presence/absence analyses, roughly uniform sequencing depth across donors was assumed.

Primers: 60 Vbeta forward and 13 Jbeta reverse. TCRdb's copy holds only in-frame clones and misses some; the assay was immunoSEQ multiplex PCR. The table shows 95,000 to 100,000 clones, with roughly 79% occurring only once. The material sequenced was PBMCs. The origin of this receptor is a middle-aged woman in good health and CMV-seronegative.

The CDR3 DNA reads as TGCAGCGTGGGGGAGGAGCGGACCCAGTACTTC. Translation gives CSVGEERTQYF. V is TRBV29-1 and J is TRBJ2-5; TRBD2 might be the D (6 bases). The germline V gene encodes CDR1 SQVTM and CDR2 ANQGSEA. V was clipped by 6 bases and J by 7 bases, with 12 bases between them. The CDR3 covers 11 residues.